The clone carrying this T cell receptor (beta chain) has only a few counts. Its antigen is currently unknown. Individual cDNA molecules received unique molecular identifiers during library preparation. TCRdb reprocessed the 5' RACE reads via MiXCR and lists one record per CDR3 protein. The sample consists of tens of thousands of distinct CDR3 sequences, around an eighth of them appearing once. The data were taken from a study of early T cells in non-severe SARS-CoV-2 infection. For the study at large: From unsorted whole blood, bulk RNA was sequenced, and the chains remained unpaired. Study findings and constraints: Anti-spike CD8 responses were favored by VDJdb matching, which missed private and CD4 specificities.

Trimming cost V 1 base and J 4 bases, with 8 bases left between them. The CDR3 loop spans 14 amino acids. Germline V gene data show CDR1 as SGHNT and CDR2 as YYREEE (reference sequence). This TCR was recovered from an adult who was a healthcare worker with PCR-confirmed SARS-CoV-2 infection or an uninfected control (not recorded which). Sequencing was done on a sample of whole blood. V gene TRBV5-4 combines with J gene TRBJ2-2; D unclear. This chain's CDR3 is CASSLSVATGELFF. The CDR3 bases are TGTGCCAGCAGCTTGTCAGTGGCCACCGGGGAGCTGTTTTTT.